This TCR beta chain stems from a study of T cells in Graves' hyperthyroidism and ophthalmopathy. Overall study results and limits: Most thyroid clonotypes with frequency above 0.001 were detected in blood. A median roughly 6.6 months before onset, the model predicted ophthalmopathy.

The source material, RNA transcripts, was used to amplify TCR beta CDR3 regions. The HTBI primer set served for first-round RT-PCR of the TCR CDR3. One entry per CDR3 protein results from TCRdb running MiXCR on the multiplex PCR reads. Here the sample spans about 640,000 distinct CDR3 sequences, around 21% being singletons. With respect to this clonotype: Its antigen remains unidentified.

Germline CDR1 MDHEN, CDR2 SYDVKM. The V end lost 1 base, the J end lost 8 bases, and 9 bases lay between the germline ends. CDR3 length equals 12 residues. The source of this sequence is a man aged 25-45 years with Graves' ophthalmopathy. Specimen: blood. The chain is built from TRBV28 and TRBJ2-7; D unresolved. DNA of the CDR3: TGTGCCAGCAGTTTATCCCAAGGGAAGCAGTACTTC. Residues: CASSLSQGKQYF.